Listed below are T cell receptor beta chains from one sample, sequenced in a study of blood T cell repertoires in COVID-19. The repertoire was sequenced with immunoSEQ multiplex PCR; TCRdb's copy has only in-frame clones and lacks some. The data show roughly 250,000 clones, more than 90% seen once. The material sequenced was peripheral blood. These receptors all stem from a person aged 18-29 years with COVID-19, enrolled during active disease. Each CDR3 is given with its conserved first and last residue. A D gene is named only where the DNA matches it firmly. The size field is filled for only some rows; it gives once, few, many or a size class.

J gene	V gene	D gene	clone size	CDR3 protein	CDR3 DNA
TRBJ2-1	TRBV5-1	.	.	CASSLAGSEQFF	TGCGCCAGCAGCTTGGCCGGGAGTGAGCAGTTCTTC
TRBJ2-3	TRBV27	TRBD2	.	CASRSGRADTQYF	TGTGCCAGCAGAAGCGGGAGGGCAGATACGCAGTATTTT
TRBJ1-2	TRBV19	TRBD1	.	CASTASQGGNYGYTF	TGTGCCAGTACCGCGTCACAGGGGGGCAACTATGGCTACACCTTC
TRBJ1-1	TRBV25-1	.	.	CASAPGLGNTEAFF	TGTGCCAGTGCCCCAGGGTTGGGGAACACTGAAGCTTTCTTT
TRBJ2-7	TRBV19	TRBD2	.	CASSPGLALYEQYF	TGTGCCAGTAGCCCCGGACTAGCGCTCTACGAGCAGTACTTC
TRBJ2-3	TRBV7-8	TRBD1	.	CASSPRTGSTDTQYF	TGTGCCAGCAGCCCTAGGACAGGGAGTACAGATACGCAGTATTTT
TRBJ2-3	TRBV11-2	.	.	CASSLVASAVTDTQYF	TGTGCCAGCAGCTTAGTGGCTAGCGCGGTGACAGATACGCAGTATTTT
TRBJ1-1	TRBV19	.	.	CASKDKVSTEAFF	TGTGCCAGTAAGGACAAGGTCAGCACTGAAGCTTTCTTT
TRBJ1-1	TRBV6-5	.	.	CASSPAGIRLSEAFF	TGTGCCAGCAGCCCCGCAGGTATAAGGCTCTCGGAAGCTTTCTTT
TRBJ2-7	TRBV2	.	.	CASSGTGREQYF	TGTGCCAGCAGTGGTACGGGTCGGGAGCAGTACTTC
TRBJ1-1	TRBV27	.	.	CASSTRQVAEAFF	TGTGCCAGCAGTACTAGACAGGTTGCTGAAGCTTTCTTT
TRBJ1-2	TRBV4-1	.	.	CASSPTGGVGYGYTF	TGCGCCAGCAGCCCTACGGGCGGGGTGGGCTATGGCTACACCTTC
TRBJ2-1	TRBV5-1	TRBD2	.	CASSSETSGRSYNEQFF	TGCGCCAGCAGCTCGGAGACTAGCGGGAGATCCTACAATGAGCAGTTCTTC
TRBJ2-2	TRBV5-1	.	.	CASSSGATGELFF	TGCGCCAGCAGCTCAGGGGCCACCGGGGAGCTGTTTTTT
TRBJ2-7	TRBV11-2	TRBD2	.	CASSLGASGAYEQYF	TGTGCCAGCAGCTTAGGGGCTAGCGGAGCTTACGAGCAGTACTTC
TRBJ2-7	TRBV5-1	.	.	CASSLGGTTSYEQYF	TGCGCCAGCAGCTTGGGCGGGACGACTTCCTACGAGCAGTACTTC
TRBJ2-4	TRBV6-2/TRBV6-3	.	.	CASSYPGQMSLAKNIQYF	TGTGCCAGCAGTTATCCGGGACAAATGTCTTTAGCCAAAAACATTCAGTACTTC
TRBJ2-5	TRBV7-6	TRBD1	.	CASSARNPGGGETQYF	TGTGCCAGCAGCGCCCGAAACCCAGGGGGCGGGGAGACCCAGTACTTC
TRBJ1-5	TRBV4-1	.	.	CASSQDLGTRGSQHF	TGCGCCAGCAGCCAAGATCTCGGGACTAGAGGGTCCCAGCATTTT
TRBJ2-1	TRBV12-3/TRBV12-4	.	.	CASSFSSNEQFF	TGTGCCAGCAGTTTCTCGAGTAATGAGCAGTTCTTC
TRBJ1-2	TRBV29-1	.	.	CSAVGRGGYTF	TGCAGCGCAGTCGGCAGAGGGGGCTACACCTTC
TRBJ1-1	TRBV29-1	.	.	CSVVIKGKNTEAFF	TGCAGCGTTGTAATTAAGGGGAAGAACACTGAAGCTTTCTTT
TRBJ1-2	TRBV24-1	.	.	CATSDASGAGYTF	TGTGCCACCAGTGATGCTTCAGGGGCTGGCTACACCTTC
TRBJ2-7	TRBV4-1	.	once	CASSQVQGDYEQYF	TGCGCCAGCAGCCAGGTGCAGGGTGACTACGAGCAGTACTTC
TRBJ1-4	TRBV3-1/TRBV3-2	.	.	CASSQGAGTTEKLFF	TGTGCCAGCAGCCAAGGGGCCGGGACAACAGAAAAACTGTTTTTT
TRBJ2-2	TRBV6-5	TRBD1	.	CASSYSSGQGSGELFF	TGTGCCAGCAGTTACTCGTCGGGACAGGGATCCGGGGAGCTGTTTTTT
TRBJ2-1	TRBV3-1/TRBV3-2	.	.	CASTSSGRSSYNEQFF	TGTGCCAGCACCAGTAGCGGAAGGAGCTCCTACAATGAGCAGTTCTTC
TRBJ2-4	TRBV3-1/TRBV3-2	TRBD2	.	CASSLGGGRNIQYF	TGTGCCAGCAGCCTTGGCGGGGGAAGGAACATTCAGTACTTC
TRBJ1-2	TRBV25-1	TRBD1	.	CASSQRGTEYNYGYTF	TGTGCCAGCAGTCAACGTGGGACAGAATATAACTATGGCTACACCTTC
TRBJ2-1	TRBV11-2	.	.	CASSLMGEAHNEQFF	TGTGCCAGCAGCTTAATGGGGGAGGCGCACAATGAGCAGTTCTTC
TRBJ1-4	TRBV5-6	TRBD1	.	CASSFNGQGNEKLFF	TGTGCCAGCAGCTTTAACGGACAGGGGAATGAAAAACTGTTTTTT
TRBJ1-6	TRBV15	.	few	CATSRDVGQFYNSPLHF	TGTGCCACCAGCAGAGATGTCGGACAGTTTTATAATTCACCCCTCCACTTT
TRBJ2-1	TRBV24-1	TRBD2	.	CATSDFSGGMLAGGPGNEQFF	TGTGCCACCAGTGATTTCTCAGGGGGCATGTTAGCGGGAGGGCCGGGTAATGAGCAGTTCTTC
TRBJ1-6	TRBV7-6	.	.	CASSATGGKMGSPLHF	TGTGCCAGCAGCGCTACGGGGGGGAAAATGGGTTCACCCCTCCACTTT
TRBJ2-7	TRBV29-1	.	.	CSVSGLEQYF	TGCAGCGTTTCTGGGCTGGAGCAGTACTTC
TRBJ2-1	TRBV4-3	TRBD2	.	CASSQVTSGSPSYNEQFF	TGCGCCAGCAGCCAAGTGACTAGCGGGTCCCCCTCCTACAATGAGCAGTTCTTC
TRBJ2-7	TRBV28	.	.	CASAGYYEQYF	TGTGCCAGCGCGGGGTATTACGAGCAGTACTTC
TRBJ2-5	TRBV12-5	TRBD1	.	CASGTGTDQETQYF	TGTGCTAGTGGAACGGGGACAGATCAAGAGACCCAGTACTTC
TRBJ1-3	TRBV19	.	.	CASSIAGSNSGNTIYF	TGTGCCAGTAGTATAGCAGGCTCGAACTCTGGAAACACCATATATTTT
TRBJ2-7	TRBV29-1	.	.	CSVEAGYEQYF	TGCAGCGTTGAAGCGGGTTACGAGCAGTACTTC
TRBJ2-3	TRBV5-6	TRBD1	.	CASSTQGRDTQYF	TGTGCCAGCAGCACACAGGGGCGAGATACGCAGTATTTT
TRBJ2-7	TRBV5-1	.	.	CASSGGSSYEQYF	TGCGCCAGCAGTGGGGGGTCCTCCTACGAGCAGTACTTC
TRBJ2-7	TRBV11-1	TRBD2	.	CASSYWTSEYEQYF	TGTGCCAGCAGCTACTGGACTAGCGAATACGAGCAGTACTTC
TRBJ1-2	TRBV30	.	once	CAWSTSNYGYTF	TGTGCCTGGAGTACTTCTAACTATGGCTACACCTTC
TRBJ2-3	TRBV6-2/TRBV6-3	.	.	CASSYPPEVDTQYF	TGTGCCAGCAGTTACCCTCCGGAGGTAGATACGCAGTATTTT
TRBJ1-2	TRBV10-3	.	.	CAISETQDVYGYTF	TGTGCCATCAGCGAGACACAAGATGTCTATGGCTACACCTTC
TRBJ2-7	TRBV20-1	TRBD1	.	CSASTPRDRGYEQYF	TGCAGTGCTAGTACCCCCCGGGACAGGGGTTACGAGCAGTACTTC
TRBJ1-3	TRBV2	.	.	CASSDGVGNTIYF	TGTGCCAGCAGTGATGGAGTTGGAAACACCATATATTTT
TRBJ2-7	TRBV27	.	.	CASSALQGYYEQYF	TGTGCCAGCAGTGCCCTACAGGGTTACTACGAGCAGTACTTC
TRBJ2-3	TRBV7-2	TRBD2	.	CASSPGLAGGTDTQYF	TGTGCCAGCAGCCCGGGACTAGCGGGAGGCACAGATACGCAGTATTTT
TRBJ1-1	TRBV5-1	TRBD1	once	CASSETGENTEAFF	TGCGCCAGCAGCGAGACAGGGGAGAACACTGAAGCTTTCTTT
TRBJ2-7	TRBV6-5	.	.	CASSSHRGGSYEQYF	TGTGCCAGCAGTTCACACAGGGGGGGCTCTTACGAGCAGTACTTC
TRBJ1-5	TRBV24-1	.	.	CATSGGDSNQPQHF	TGTGCCACCAGTGGCGGAGACAGCAATCAGCCCCAGCATTTT
TRBJ1-5	TRBV18	.	few	CASSPLGGRGNQPQHF	TGTGCCAGCTCACCATTGGGGGGGCGAGGCAATCAGCCCCAGCATTTT